This TCR beta chain was captured by sequencing in a study of blood T cells in healthy people across ages. General study results and limits: The long-lived group displayed more naive CD4+ cells, plus higher diversity, than the aged donors did.

This CDR3 has 14 amino acids. Germline values: CDR1 MNHEY, CDR2 SMNVEV (reference sequence). It was with a sample-barcoded 5' primer and a J-beta primer mix that a second PCR of about 7 to 12 cycles was run. TCRdb called the 5' RACE reads again in MiXCR, with one record for every CDR3 protein. Here the sample spans around 1.5 million distinct CDR3 sequences, 30% to 40% being singletons. This clonotype came up a few times. Its target is unknown. One end of the junction varies from germline; a read error may be responsible. J is TRBJ1-4 and V is TRBV27, with unresolved D. This receptor was obtained from a woman between 25 and 40 years old in good health. The sample comprised blood. CDR3 region: CASSFLSFNERLFF. Written as DNA, the CDR3 is TGTGCCAGCAGTTTTCTCAGTTTTAATGAAAGACTGTTTTTT.